This T cell receptor beta chain was identified in a study of T-cell memory formation after mild COVID-19. CDR3 length: 15 amino acids. Trimming removed 0 bases from V and 0 bases from J, with 7 bases in between. The germline V gene has CDR1 SGHDT and CDR2 YYEEEE. In TCRdb, the 5' RACE reads were re-called with MiXCR into one record per CDR3 protein. The sample includes 90,000 to 120,000 distinct CDR3 sequences, approximately 15% seen only once; the top ten take around 40%. The sequence came from a man in his late teens or twenties who had mild COVID-19 (a few samples of this study predate the infection). Cell type and time point are not known. The sequencing sample was made of PBMCs or a T cell subset sorted from them (not recorded which). V and J are TRBV5-6 and TRBJ1-5; D remains unclear. In nucleotides, the CDR3 is TGTGCCAGCAGCTTGGGAACGTATAGCAATCAGCCCCAGCATTTT. Translated: CASSLGTYSNQPQHF.